The next 24 T cell receptor beta chains were all read from a single sample in a study of T cell responses to AZD1222 COVID-19 vaccine (dated by TCRdb to the early 2020s). The library was obtained by the immunoSEQ multiplex PCR assay. Sourced from immuneACCESS, this table was stored by TCRdb with only in-frame sequences that have V and J called. A share of the clones is absent; for the studies checked, an unresolved V gene accounts for under half, and the remainder has no known explanation. The sample table shows under 130,000 clones, and more than 90% are seen once. The top ten constitute less than 2.5% of the sample. What the time point label conveys for this sample: baseline before first vaccination. The sequencing used peripheral blood, collected on day 0 of AZD1222 vaccination. The receptors shown here come from an adult in good health.

The J gene is TRBJ1-4, the V gene TRBV5-8; TRBD1 matches 7 bases. Germline V gene lookup returns CDR1 SGHTS and CDR2 YDEGEE. After removal of 4 bases from V and 8 bases from J, the junction contained 11 bases not matched to a gene. The length of the CDR3 is 15 residues. In nucleotides, the CDR3 is TGTGCCAGCAGCGTGGAGCGACAGGGTTGGGAAAAACTGTTTTTT. Amino acids: CASSVERQGWEKLFF.

J is TRBJ1-4 and V is TRBV7-8; D perhaps matches TRBD1 (5 bases). The V and J ends lost 6 bases and 8 bases respectively, with 19 bases between them. The CDR3 has 15 residues. The V gene's germline CDR1 is SGHVS and CDR2 FQNEAQ. CDR3 nucleotides: TGTGCCAGCAGGAAGAGGGGTGGTTTTGGGGAAAAACTGTTTTTT. This translates into CASRKRGGFGEKLFF. The full variable domain, its missing parts supplied by reference TRBV7-8 and TRBJ1-4, is GAGVSQSPRYKVAKRGQDVALRCDPISGHVSLFWYQQALGQGPEFLTYFQNEAQLDKSGLPSDRFFAERPEGSVSTLKIQRTQQEDSAVYLCASRKRGGFGEKLFFGSGTQLSVL.

The chain recombines TRBV11-2 with TRBJ2-7, with 12 bases identical to TRBD2. The germline V gene has CDR1 SGHAT and CDR2 FQNNGV. The CDR3 is 16 amino acids. Germline trimming cut 2 bases from V and 4 bases from J; bases unmatched to any gene: 6. The CDR3 DNA sequence: TGTGCCAGCAGCTTACCCCGACTAGCGGGAGCGTACGAGCAGTACTTC. Protein sequence: CASSLPRLAGAYEQYF.

V usage is TRBV12-5 and J usage is TRBJ1-5; no firm D call. Germline loops: CDR1 LGHNT, CDR2 FRNRAP. V was cut by 4 bases and J by 5 bases, with 6 bases left in between. This CDR3 has 12 residues. The CDR3: CASGSRYQPQHF. CDR3 coding DNA: TGTGCTAGTGGTTCACGTTATCAGCCCCAGCATTTT.

The CDR3 nucleotides are TGTGCCAGCAGCCAGACGGGAGACTACGAGCAGTACTTC. Its translation is CASSQTGDYEQYF. The rearrangement uses TRBV3-1 (or the pseudogene TRBV3-2) and TRBJ2-7; maybe TRBD2 (6 bases). Per the germline V gene, CDR1 is LGHDT and CDR2 is YNNKEL (reference sequence). The CDR3 loop spans 13 amino acids. The V and J ends lost 3 bases and 3 bases respectively, with 9 bases between them.

This chain connects TRBV20-1 to TRBJ2-1; D unresolved. The CDR3 runs 11 residues. Looked up from germline, CDR1 is DFQATT and CDR2 is SNEGSKA (reference sequence). The V end lost 3 bases, the J end lost 10 bases, and 10 bases lay between the germline ends. CDR3 residues: CSASPLREQFF. The CDR3 nucleotides read TGCAGTGCTAGCCCCCTGCGGGAGCAGTTCTTC.

V usage is TRBV19 and J usage is TRBJ1-1, with D perhaps matching TRBD1 (6 bases). The ends were cut back, 9 bases at V and 5 bases at J, with 10 bases in the middle. Germline values: CDR1 LNHDA, CDR2 SQIVND (reference sequence). The CDR3 has 11 residues. The CDR3 DNA reads TGTGCCAGCCTCAGGGGAACTGAAGCTTTCTTT. Its translation is CASLRGTEAFF. The whole variable domain, filled in from reference TRBV19 and TRBJ1-1, reads DGGITQSPKYLFRKEGQNVTLSCEQNLNHDAMYWYRQDPGQGLRLIYYSQIVNDFQKGDIAEGYSVSREKKESFPLTVTSAQKNPTAFYLCASLRGTEAFFGQGTRLTVV.

The chain carries TRBV19 and TRBJ1-1; a weak D match, TRBD1 (6 bases). Germline assignment: CDR1 LNHDA and CDR2 SQIVND (reference sequence). V was cut by 3 bases and J by 1 base, with 9 bases left in between. The CDR3 is 14 residues long. Here the CDR3 reads CASSMGTPNTEAFF. The CDR3 DNA is TGTGCCAGTAGTATGGGGACACCGAACACTGAAGCTTTCTTT. The complete variable domain, with remaining parts taken from reference TRBV19 and TRBJ1-1, reads DGGITQSPKYLFRKEGQNVTLSCEQNLNHDAMYWYRQDPGQGLRLIYYSQIVNDFQKGDIAEGYSVSREKKESFPLTVTSAQKNPTAFYLCASSMGTPNTEAFFGQGTRLTVV.

This clone was picked up one time. The chain has TRBV20-1 and TRBJ1-2; 7 bases are a match to TRBD1. This CDR3 has 10 residues. Trimming at V came to 6 bases and at J to 8 bases, leaving 3 bases not matched to a gene. Germline V CDR1 and CDR2: DFQATT, SNEGSKA (reference sequence). The DNA of the CDR3 is TGCAGTGCGGGGACAGAGGGCTACACCTTC. Its translation is CSAGTEGYTF.

The chain joins TRBV3-1 (or the pseudogene TRBV3-2) to TRBJ2-3; possible D gene TRBD2, 6 bases. Deletions cut 0 bases from V and 4 bases from J, with 14 bases between. The germline V gene encodes CDR1 LGHDT and CDR2 YNNKEL (reference sequence). CDR3 length equals 16 residues. CDR3 bases: TGTGCCAGCAGCCAAGACGGGACTCCCGGGGCAGATACGCAGTATTTT. Residues: CASSQDGTPGADTQYF.

The V call is TRBV10-3, the J call TRBJ2-1, with D perhaps matching TRBD2 (5 bases). Germline V gene data show CDR1 as ENHRY and CDR2 as SYGVKD. The CDR3 is 12 residues long. V was clipped by 6 bases and J by 8 bases, with 11 bases between them. The CDR3, as DNA: TGTGCCATCAGCGACTATTCCGATGAGCAGTTCTTC. Translating it yields CAISDYSDEQFF.

J is TRBJ1-4 and V is TRBV6-4; D unresolved. In germline, CDR1 is MRHNA, CDR2 SNTAGT. The CDR3 sequence is 15 residues long. V was clipped by 6 bases and J by 0 bases, with 11 bases between them. The CDR3: CASSRVRATNEKLFF. In nucleotides, the CDR3 is TGTGCCAGCAGCAGAGTCAGAGCAACTAATGAAAAACTGTTTTTT.

The chain is built from TRBV5-1 and TRBJ1-1, with D unresolved. The CDR3 is 14 residues long. V dropped 0 bases and J dropped 1 base, with 7 bases sitting between them. Germline V gene sequence: CDR1 SGHRS, CDR2 YFSETQ. In nucleotides, the CDR3 is TGCGCCAGCAGCTTGGCCGTTGGGAACACTGAAGCTTTCTTT. It codes for CASSLAVGNTEAFF.

The CDR3 DNA sequence: TGCGCCAGCAGTTCGGGACCGATCACCTCTGGAAACACCATATATTTT. Translated, it gives CASSSGPITSGNTIYF. The chain recombines TRBV5-1 with TRBJ1-3; perhaps TRBD1 as D (5 bases). The CDR3 contains 16 residues. Trimming removed 5 bases from V and 0 bases from J, with 15 bases in between. The germline V gene has CDR1 SGHRS and CDR2 YFSETQ. The whole variable domain, remainder taken from reference TRBV5-1 and TRBJ1-3, is KAGVTQTPRYLIKTRGQQVTLSCSPISGHRSVSWYQQTPGQGLQFLFEYFSETQRNKGNFPGRFSGRQFSNSRSEMNVSTLELGDSALYLCASSSGPITSGNTIYFGEGSWLTVV.

The gene calls are TRBV3-1 (or the pseudogene TRBV3-2) and TRBJ1-1; D is possibly TRBD1 (5 bases). Germline V lookup: CDR1 LGHDT, CDR2 YNNKEL (reference sequence). V lost 2 bases to trimming and J lost 0 bases, with 13 bases between them. There are 16 residues in the CDR3. CDR3 sequence (DNA): TGTGCCAGCAGCCAACGATTCGGACAACTGAACACTGAAGCTTTCTTT. It yields the protein CASSQRFGQLNTEAFF.

The gene calls are TRBV28 and TRBJ2-7; D is unclear. Trimming took off 8 bases at V and 4 bases at J, with 12 bases between the two ends. The germline V gene encodes CDR1 MDHEN and CDR2 SYDVKM. This CDR3 has 12 residues. The CDR3 coding sequence is TGTGCCAGCCAAGGGCGGTCGTACGAGCAGTACTTC. Protein product: CASQGRSYEQYF.

This clone was seen more than once but under ten times. The chain is built from TRBV5-1 and TRBJ1-3; the D gene is possibly TRBD1 (5 bases). Trimming pared 0 bases from V and 0 bases from J, leaving 7 bases between. This CDR3 has 15 amino acids. The germline V gene encodes CDR1 SGHRS and CDR2 YFSETQ. Here the CDR3 reads CASSLGQNSGNTIYF. In DNA, the CDR3 is TGCGCCAGCAGCTTGGGACAGAACTCTGGAAACACCATATATTTT.

This rearrangement joins TRBV5-8 to TRBJ2-7; 10 nucleotides match TRBD1. V dropped 1 base and J dropped 3; count of bases not matched to a gene: 13. This CDR3 is 18 amino acids long. Germline V gene data show CDR1 as SGHTS and CDR2 as YDEGEE. The CDR3 bases are TGTGCCAGCAGCTTGTTTACTTCGTCTCGGACAGGGGGCTACGAGCAGTACTTC. As protein: CASSLFTSSRTGGYEQYF. Filled out from reference TRBV5-8 and TRBJ2-7, the complete variable domain reads EAGVTQSPTHLIKTRGQQATLRCSPISGHTSVYWYQQALGLGLQFLLWYDEGEERNRGNFPPRFSGRQFPNYSSELNVNALELEDSALYLCASSLFTSSRTGGYEQYFGPGTRLTVT.

The V call is TRBV19, the J call TRBJ1-1; D call uncertain. The V gene lost 3 bases and the J gene lost 8 bases, with 16 bases spanning the gap. The CDR3 loop spans 14 amino acids. Germline V gene lookup returns CDR1 LNHDA and CDR2 SQIVND (reference sequence). CDR3 amino acids: CASSIDGIVAEAFF. CDR3 nucleotide sequence: TGTGCCAGTAGTATTGACGGGATAGTCGCGGAAGCTTTCTTT.

V gene TRBV19 combines with J gene TRBJ1-5, with D tentatively TRBD1 (5 bases). Trimming left V 6 bases short and J 7 bases short, with 13 bases between. The CDR3 extends over 13 amino acids. Germline V gene lookup returns CDR1 LNHDA and CDR2 SQIVND (reference sequence). CDR3 coding DNA: TGTGCCAGTAGCTGGGACGTGGAACAGCCCCAGCATTTT. This codes for CASSWDVEQPQHF.

CDR3 loop: CASSLWGQGAGNTIYF. For the CDR3, the DNA is TGTGCCAGCAGTTTATGGGGACAGGGAGCTGGAAACACCATATATTTT. The chain has TRBV28 and TRBJ1-3, with 9 bases identical to TRBD1. The V segment lost 0 bases and the J segment 2 bases; nucleotides outside the gene matches: 2. Germline V gene data show CDR1 as MDHEN and CDR2 as SYDVKM. This CDR3 spans 16 amino acids.

The chain links TRBV6-5 to TRBJ1-4; D may be TRBD1 (6 bases). V shed 2 bases and J shed 4 bases, with 11 bases lying between them. There are 15 residues in the CDR3. The germline V gene encodes CDR1 MNHEY and CDR2 SVGAGI. CDR3 sequence (DNA): TGTGCCAGCAGTTACACCGGACAGCTTAATGAAAAACTGTTTTTT. Encoded protein: CASSYTGQLNEKLFF.

This chain uses TRBV28 with TRBJ2-7, with D possibly being TRBD1 (6 bases). The CDR3 spans 15 residues. Trimming took off 4 bases at V and 0 bases at J, with 13 bases between the two ends. The germline V gene encodes CDR1 MDHEN and CDR2 SYDVKM. The CDR3 DNA follows: TGTGCCAGCAGTTCAACCGGGACAAGCTCCTACGAGCAGTACTTC. Translating it yields CASSSTGTSSYEQYF.

This sequence joins TRBV7-3 and TRBJ2-3; TRBD2 matches 11 bases. This CDR3 is built from 15 residues. Trimming removed 5 bases from V and 2 bases from J; junction bases left unmatched: 3. The germline V gene has CDR1 SGHTA and CDR2 FQGTGA. The CDR3 DNA sequence: TGTGCCAGCAGCACTAGCGGGAGAGTCACAGATACGCAGTATTTT. Amino acid sequence: CASSTSGRVTDTQYF.